A selection of T cell receptor beta chains follows, all from one sample in a study of CD8 T cells in Susac syndrome. MiXCR was run by TCRdb on the immunoSEQ multiplex PCR reads, yielding one entry per CDR3 protein. The top ten clones hold more than 0.095% of a sample with under 200,000 distinct CDR3 sequences, 85% to 95% of them seen once. The source material was CD4+ T cells from PBMCs. The receptors were sampled from a human donor with Susac syndrome. CDR3s include the opening cysteine and the closing phenylalanine or tryptophan. The D gene is left open where the match is weak. Clone size, where shown, is once, few, many, or a class for clones that have expanded.

V gene: TRBV5-6
D gene: -
J gene: TRBJ1-2
clone size: -
CDR3 protein: CASSLGSYGYTF
CDR3 DNA: TGTGCCAGCAGCTTGGGCAGCTATGGCTACACCTTC

V gene: TRBV9
D gene: TRBD2
J gene: TRBJ2-3
clone size: -
CDR3 protein: CASSPGLAAATQYF
CDR3 DNA: TGTGCCAGCAGCCCGGGACTAGCCGCTGCTACGCAGTATTTT

V gene: TRBV7-2
D gene: -
J gene: TRBJ2-1
clone size: once
CDR3 protein: CASGRDTNYNEQFF
CDR3 DNA: TGTGCCAGCGGCCGGGACACTAACTACAATGAGCAGTTCTTC

V gene: TRBV5-1
D gene: -
J gene: TRBJ2-3
clone size: -
CDR3 protein: CASSNWSDTQYF
CDR3 DNA: TGCGCCAGCAGCAACTGGAGCGATACGCAGTATTTT

V gene: TRBV20-1
D gene: -
J gene: TRBJ2-3
clone size: -
CDR3 protein: CSARLGTLKDTQYF
CDR3 DNA: TGCAGTGCTAGATTGGGGACCCTCAAAGATACGCAGTATTTT

V gene: TRBV29-1
D gene: TRBD1
J gene: TRBJ2-1
clone size: -
CDR3 protein: CSVTRQGGDEQFF
CDR3 DNA: TGCAGCGTGACGAGACAGGGTGGGGATGAGCAGTTCTTC

V gene: TRBV12-5
D gene: TRBD2
J gene: TRBJ2-7
clone size: -
CDR3 protein: CASGLGAGEQYF
CDR3 DNA: TGTGCTAGTGGTCTCGGAGCGGGGGAGCAGTACTTC

V gene: TRBV30
D gene: TRBD1
J gene: TRBJ1-5
clone size: -
CDR3 protein: CAWSETGYQPQHF
CDR3 DNA: TGTGCCTGGAGCGAGACAGGGTATCAGCCCCAGCATTTT

V gene: TRBV6-1
D gene: -
J gene: TRBJ2-1
clone size: -
CDR3 protein: CASSLAGPHVNKQFF
CDR3 DNA: TGTGCCAGCAGTCTCGCGGGACCACACGTCAATAAGCAGTTCTTC

V gene: TRBV29-1
D gene: TRBD1
J gene: TRBJ2-5
clone size: -
CDR3 protein: CSVEAGTGGGLETQYF
CDR3 DNA: TGCAGCGTTGAAGCGGGGACAGGGGGTGGTTTAGAGACCCAGTACTTC

V gene: TRBV5-6
D gene: -
J gene: TRBJ2-6
clone size: -
CDR3 protein: CASSFGGANVLTF
CDR3 DNA: TGTGCCAGCAGCTTCGGTGGGGCCAACGTCCTGACTTTC

V gene: TRBV18
D gene: -
J gene: TRBJ2-5
clone size: -
CDR3 protein: CASSPRGPETQYF
CDR3 DNA: TGTGCCAGCTCACCAAGAGGTCCGGAAACCCAGTACTTC

V gene: TRBV20-1
D gene: -
J gene: TRBJ2-7
clone size: -
CDR3 protein: CSARDPKQGSGEQYF
CDR3 DNA: TGCAGTGCTAGAGATCCCAAACAGGGCTCGGGCGAGCAGTACTTC

V gene: TRBV20-1
D gene: TRBD1
J gene: TRBJ2-7
clone size: -
CDR3 protein: CSARSGTGSYEQYF
CDR3 DNA: TGCAGTGCTAGATCCGGGACAGGGTCCTACGAGCAGTACTTC

V gene: TRBV19
D gene: -
J gene: TRBJ1-5
clone size: -
CDR3 protein: CASGHLNQPQHF
CDR3 DNA: TGTGCCTCCGGACACCTCAATCAGCCCCAGCATTTT

V gene: TRBV6-5
D gene: TRBD1
J gene: TRBJ1-2
clone size: -
CDR3 protein: CASSQGAERYGYTF
CDR3 DNA: TGTGCCAGCAGTCAGGGGGCCGAGAGATATGGCTACACCTTC

V gene: TRBV25-1
D gene: -
J gene: TRBJ1-1
clone size: -
CDR3 protein: CASSNNIVTEAFF
CDR3 DNA: TGTGCCAGCAGTAATAACATTGTAACTGAAGCTTTCTTT

V gene: TRBV20-1
D gene: -
J gene: TRBJ2-7
clone size: -
CDR3 protein: CSAGERSGSSYEQYF
CDR3 DNA: TGCAGTGCTGGAGAGAGGAGCGGCAGCTCCTACGAGCAGTACTTC

V gene: TRBV21-1
D gene: -
J gene: TRBJ2-3
clone size: -
CDR3 protein: CASSAYPRLAGGNTDTQYF
CDR3 DNA: TGTGCCAGCAGCGCCTACCCCCGACTAGCGGGGGGGAACACAGATACGCAGTATTTT

V gene: TRBV4-3
D gene: -
J gene: TRBJ1-1
clone size: -
CDR3 protein: CASSQLDSGAEAFF
CDR3 DNA: TGCGCCAGCAGCCAACTTGATAGCGGTGCTGAAGCTTTCTTT

V gene: TRBV20-1
D gene: -
J gene: TRBJ1-1
clone size: -
CDR3 protein: CSASRGGDTEAFF
CDR3 DNA: TGCAGTGCTAGTAGGGGGGGAGACACTGAAGCTTTCTTT

V gene: TRBV2
D gene: -
J gene: TRBJ2-4
clone size: -
CDR3 protein: CASSDRENIQYF
CDR3 DNA: TGTGCCAGCAGTGACAGGGAAAACATTCAGTACTTC

V gene: TRBV3-1
D gene: -
J gene: TRBJ1-2
clone size: -
CDR3 protein: CASSQTDQGYGYTF
CDR3 DNA: TGTGCCAGCAGCCAGACGGACCAGGGCTATGGCTACACCTTC

V gene: TRBV4-1
D gene: TRBD2
J gene: TRBJ2-7
clone size: -
CDR3 protein: CASSREPGTTTYEQYF
CDR3 DNA: TGCGCCAGCAGCCGAGAACCCGGGACTACAACCTACGAGCAGTACTTC

V gene: TRBV7-2
D gene: -
J gene: TRBJ2-1
clone size: -
CDR3 protein: CASSLPVASYNEQFF
CDR3 DNA: TGTGCCAGCAGCTTACCAGTCGCCTCCTACAATGAGCAGTTCTTC

V gene: TRBV3-1
D gene: TRBD2
J gene: TRBJ2-5
clone size: -
CDR3 protein: CASSQDHSGGAQTQYF
CDR3 DNA: TGTGCCAGCAGCCAAGACCACAGCGGGGGGGCTCAGACCCAGTACTTC

V gene: TRBV6-5
D gene: TRBD1
J gene: TRBJ1-2
clone size: -
CDR3 protein: CASNPGGQGYGYTF
CDR3 DNA: TGTGCCAGCAACCCGGGGGGACAGGGTTATGGCTACACCTTC

V gene: TRBV29-1
D gene: TRBD1
J gene: TRBJ2-2
clone size: once
CDR3 protein: CSVGQGWTGELFF
CDR3 DNA: TGCAGCGTGGGACAGGGGTGGACCGGGGAGCTGTTTTTT

V gene: TRBV29-1
D gene: -
J gene: TRBJ1-2
clone size: -
CDR3 protein: CSVEAGRGPNYGYTF
CDR3 DNA: TGCAGCGTTGAGGCAGGGCGGGGGCCTAACTATGGCTACACCTTC

V gene: TRBV5-6
D gene: TRBD1
J gene: TRBJ1-2
clone size: -
CDR3 protein: CASSSRGTGRPYGYTF
CDR3 DNA: TGTGCCAGCAGCTCCAGAGGGACAGGGAGACCCTATGGCTACACCTTC

V gene: TRBV15
D gene: -
J gene: TRBJ1-2
clone size: -
CDR3 protein: CATSREVGRGYGYTF
CDR3 DNA: TGTGCCACCAGCAGAGAAGTGGGTAGGGGGTATGGCTACACCTTC

V gene: TRBV4-1
D gene: -
J gene: TRBJ1-6
clone size: -
CDR3 protein: CASSQDLLGTVVYSPLHF
CDR3 DNA: TGCGCCAGCAGCCAAGATCTGTTGGGAACAGTAGTTTATTCACCCCTCCACTTT

V gene: TRBV15
D gene: TRBD1
J gene: TRBJ1-4
clone size: -
CDR3 protein: CATSGTGQGATNEKLFF
CDR3 DNA: TGTGCCACCAGCGGAACGGGACAGGGGGCAACTAATGAAAAACTGTTTTTT

V gene: TRBV10-3
D gene: -
J gene: TRBJ1-4
clone size: once
CDR3 protein: CAISDGPESSLGKLFF
CDR3 DNA: TGTGCCATCAGTGATGGGCCCGAAAGCAGTCTGGGAAAACTGTTTTTT

V gene: TRBV9
D gene: TRBD2
J gene: TRBJ2-2
clone size: -
CDR3 protein: CASSVAGTSAGELFF
CDR3 DNA: TGTGCCAGCAGCGTAGCCGGGACTAGCGCCGGGGAGCTGTTTTTT

V gene: TRBV5-4
D gene: TRBD1
J gene: TRBJ2-1
clone size: -
CDR3 protein: CASSTGQPNEQFF
CDR3 DNA: TGTGCCAGCAGCACGGGACAGCCCAATGAGCAGTTCTTC

V gene: TRBV29-1
D gene: -
J gene: TRBJ1-5
clone size: -
CDR3 protein: CSVGWPGINQPQHF
CDR3 DNA: TGCAGCGTTGGTTGGCCAGGGATCAATCAGCCCCAGCATTTT

V gene: TRBV6-5
D gene: TRBD2
J gene: TRBJ2-7
clone size: -
CDR3 protein: CASRTSGAAYEQYF
CDR3 DNA: TGTGCCAGCAGGACTAGCGGGGCTGCCTACGAGCAGTACTTC

V gene: TRBV7-2
D gene: -
J gene: TRBJ2-1
clone size: -
CDR3 protein: CASSPHGPLGNEQFF
CDR3 DNA: TGTGCCAGCAGCCCCCACGGGCCTCTCGGCAATGAGCAGTTCTTC

V gene: TRBV9
D gene: -
J gene: TRBJ2-5
clone size: -
CDR3 protein: CASSVAEGAIARETQYF
CDR3 DNA: TGTGCCAGCAGCGTAGCGGAGGGGGCGATAGCGAGGGAGACCCAGTACTTC

V gene: TRBV7-2
D gene: -
J gene: TRBJ2-3
clone size: -
CDR3 protein: CASSLFLMTDTQYF
CDR3 DNA: TGTGCCAGCAGCTTGTTTTTGATGACAGATACGCAGTATTTT

V gene: TRBV9
D gene: -
J gene: TRBJ1-5
clone size: -
CDR3 protein: CASSASGNQPQHF
CDR3 DNA: TGTGCCAGCAGCGCGTCCGGCAATCAGCCCCAGCATTTT

V gene: TRBV18
D gene: -
J gene: TRBJ2-2
clone size: once
CDR3 protein: CASSPRRAVRELFF
CDR3 DNA: TGTGCCAGCTCACCCCGGAGAGCCGTACGGGAGCTGTTTTTT

V gene: TRBV18
D gene: -
J gene: TRBJ1-1
clone size: -
CDR3 protein: CASSPRGEEAFF
CDR3 DNA: TGTGCCAGCTCACCACGTGGTGAAGAAGCTTTCTTT

V gene: TRBV6-5
D gene: TRBD1
J gene: TRBJ1-1
clone size: -
CDR3 protein: CASRTGGGGTEAFF
CDR3 DNA: TGTGCCAGCAGGACAGGGGGCGGGGGCACTGAAGCTTTCTTT

V gene: TRBV10-3
D gene: TRBD1
J gene: TRBJ1-2
clone size: -
CDR3 protein: CAISGTERGYTF
CDR3 DNA: TGTGCCATCAGCGGGACAGAACGAGGCTACACCTTC

V gene: TRBV2
D gene: -
J gene: TRBJ1-4
clone size: -
CDR3 protein: CATLQGLNEKLFF
CDR3 DNA: TGTGCCACCCTTCAGGGACTGAATGAAAAACTGTTTTTT

V gene: TRBV2
D gene: TRBD2
J gene: TRBJ2-3
clone size: -
CDR3 protein: CASRPTSGGSQYF
CDR3 DNA: TGTGCCAGCAGACCGACTAGCGGGGGTTCGCAGTATTTT

V gene: TRBV7-6
D gene: -
J gene: TRBJ2-7
clone size: -
CDR3 protein: CASSLDLSEQYF
CDR3 DNA: TGTGCCAGCAGCTTAGACTTAAGCGAGCAGTACTTC

V gene: TRBV6-5
D gene: TRBD1
J gene: TRBJ1-2
clone size: once
CDR3 protein: CASSYLDRGSGYTF
CDR3 DNA: TGTGCCAGCAGTTACTTGGACAGGGGAAGTGGCTACACCTTC

V gene: TRBV7-2
D gene: TRBD2
J gene: TRBJ2-7
clone size: -
CDR3 protein: CASSYGLAGGQYF
CDR3 DNA: TGTGCCAGCAGCTACGGACTAGCGGGGGGGCAGTACTTC

V gene: TRBV5-6
D gene: -
J gene: TRBJ2-7
clone size: -
CDR3 protein: CASSLYSTYEQYF
CDR3 DNA: TGTGCCAGCAGCTTGTACAGTACCTACGAGCAGTACTTC

V gene: TRBV2
D gene: -
J gene: TRBJ2-7
clone size: -
CDR3 protein: CASSEATDYEQYF
CDR3 DNA: TGTGCCAGCAGTGAAGCGACAGACTACGAGCAGTACTTC

V gene: TRBV24-1
D gene: -
J gene: TRBJ1-2
clone size: -
CDR3 protein: CASRGGDGYTF
CDR3 DNA: TGTGCCTCCAGGGGTGGGGATGGCTACACCTTC

V gene: TRBV10-2
D gene: -
J gene: TRBJ2-4
clone size: -
CDR3 protein: CASSHPKAEGKNIQYF
CDR3 DNA: TGCGCCAGCAGCCACCCTAAAGCGGAAGGCAAAAACATTCAGTACTTC

V gene: TRBV5-1
D gene: -
J gene: TRBJ1-1
clone size: once
CDR3 protein: CASSLSGADTEAFF
CDR3 DNA: TGCGCCAGCAGCTTGTCGGGGGCGGACACTGAAGCTTTCTTT

V gene: TRBV4-2
D gene: -
J gene: TRBJ2-3
clone size: -
CDR3 protein: CASSQNRFTDTQYF
CDR3 DNA: TGTGCCAGCAGCCAAAACAGATTCACAGATACGCAGTATTTT

V gene: TRBV5-4
D gene: TRBD2
J gene: TRBJ2-1
clone size: -
CDR3 protein: CASSLGLADNEQFF
CDR3 DNA: TGTGCCAGCAGCTTGGGACTAGCGGACAATGAGCAGTTCTTC

V gene: TRBV6-5
D gene: TRBD2
J gene: TRBJ2-1
clone size: -
CDR3 protein: CASSSKLAGGLNEQFF
CDR3 DNA: TGTGCCAGCAGTTCGAAACTAGCGGGGGGCCTCAATGAGCAGTTCTTC